The TCR beta chain described here comes from a study of T cells in Graves' hyperthyroidism and ophthalmopathy (dated by TCRdb to about 2019). Describing the broader study: Peripheral blood was sampled at the time of initial diagnosis, prior to any treatment. TCR V-J signatures able to tell the groups apart were searched for in a discovery cohort of 90 to 100 patients, of whom 43 had Graves' ophthalmopathy and about 60 had stable Graves' hyperthyroidism. Whether ophthalmopathy could be predicted prospectively was tested in an independent validation cohort made up of 18 to 20 hyperthyroidism patients plus 17 patients who later progressed to ophthalmopathy. For training and testing, the approximately 97 patients in the discovery cohort were randomly divided in a 7:3 ratio. Thyroid tissue and blood T-cell repertoires from several Graves' hyperthyroidism patients were also compared in the study. After blood sampling, hyperthyroidism patients were treated with methimazole at a starting dose of 30 mg daily, and ophthalmopathy patients were treated with high-dose intravenous methylprednisolone. The paper reports TCR Vbeta CDR3 sequencing of over 130 peripheral blood samples: 40 to 45 ophthalmopathy, fewer than 80 hyperthyroidism and around 17 progressor patients.

This clonotype was counted ten times or more. No antigen is known for it. The sample holds no much larger clone one base away, and base qualities are not on file. Ophthalmopathy patients had moderately to severely active disease, with a Clinical Activity Score of 3 or more, a NOSPECS grade of 4 or more, and a disease duration of less than 3 months. The study excluded patients with uncontrolled infections, other autoimmune diseases, pregnancy or lactation. Diagnoses were based on clinical symptoms, serum thyroxine and TRAb, thyroid ultrasound and orbital computed tomography. Ficoll-Paque density gradient centrifugation was used to isolate PBMCs from under 11 ml of fresh peripheral blood. Total RNA was extracted using Trizol reagent, and RNA quality was assessed on an Agilent 2100 Bioanalyzer. The TCR beta CDR3 regions were amplified from the RNA transcripts. The TCR CDR3 was subjected to a first round of RT-PCR using the HTBI primer set and the Qiagen OneStep RT-PCR kit. Libraries were constructed in a second round of multiplex PCR, after which size selection and purification were carried out. Paired-end sequencing of the libraries was performed with 100 bp reads on an Illumina HiSeq2000. As for the authors' bioinformatics: Raw data were processed with SOAPnuke, discarding reads with adapters, uncalled bases, mean Phred below 15, or no exact constant-primer or identifier match. COPE v1.2.5 was used to merge the high-quality paired reads, and each unique nucleotide sequence was defined as a clonotype. MiTCR v1.1 was used to align clonotypes to the IMGT TRBV, TRBD and TRBJ reference segments. Only V-J combinations with frequency above 0.0001, covering roughly 99% of repertoires, were analysed. A TCS score was defined as the ratio of F50 (clonal expansion) to E x V (chaos), with BLOSUM62-based TCRdist applied between CDR3 peptides within each V-J. Welch's t-statistics and random forest reduced just over 500 V-J features to 10 to 15, which were used in a naive Bayes classifier (R e1071). The public reads were quality trimmed at Q25 with fastp and then assembled into clones with MiXCR by TCRdb, keeping productive beta chains. Each entry merges the rows of one CDR3 protein and shows their most common DNA and genes. TCRdb, not the authors, supplied the V and J calls. The sample profile shows under 600,000 distinct CDR3 sequences; around 16% of them were found once. The ten biggest clones cover roughly 3.4% of the sample.

Overall results and qualifications from the work: Ophthalmopathy was separated from stable hyperthyroidism by a 13 V-J signature model, with approximately 90% sensitivity and 81% to 82% specificity obtained in cross-validation and 80%/75% obtained in testing. Most expanded thyroid clonotypes (frequency above 0.001) were also detected in blood, a finding suggesting that blood repertoires may reflect thyroid immune responses. No statistical method was used to fix the sample size in advance, and group allocation was not hidden from the investigators. In validation, the model predicted progression to ophthalmopathy a median of 6.5 months before onset, with about 70% sensitivity and about 72% specificity.

Including cysteine and phenylalanine, the CDR3 has 14 amino acids. Kept here is only the CDR3 DNA, which spans 42 bases and is read in frame from base 1. V loses 7 bases, J loses 9 bases, and the germline ends lie 16 bases apart. The CDR1 and CDR2 encoded by the germline V gene are SNHLY and FYNNEI. Sequencing was done on a sample of blood. The clonotype originates from a woman aged 40-49 years with Graves' ophthalmopathy. The chain employs TRBV2 and TRBJ1-6; TRBD1 is perhaps the D gene, given 6 matching bases. The CDR3: CASITDSKVSPLHF. DNA sequence: TGTGCCAGCATCACGGACAGCAAAGTTTCACCCCTCCACTTT.